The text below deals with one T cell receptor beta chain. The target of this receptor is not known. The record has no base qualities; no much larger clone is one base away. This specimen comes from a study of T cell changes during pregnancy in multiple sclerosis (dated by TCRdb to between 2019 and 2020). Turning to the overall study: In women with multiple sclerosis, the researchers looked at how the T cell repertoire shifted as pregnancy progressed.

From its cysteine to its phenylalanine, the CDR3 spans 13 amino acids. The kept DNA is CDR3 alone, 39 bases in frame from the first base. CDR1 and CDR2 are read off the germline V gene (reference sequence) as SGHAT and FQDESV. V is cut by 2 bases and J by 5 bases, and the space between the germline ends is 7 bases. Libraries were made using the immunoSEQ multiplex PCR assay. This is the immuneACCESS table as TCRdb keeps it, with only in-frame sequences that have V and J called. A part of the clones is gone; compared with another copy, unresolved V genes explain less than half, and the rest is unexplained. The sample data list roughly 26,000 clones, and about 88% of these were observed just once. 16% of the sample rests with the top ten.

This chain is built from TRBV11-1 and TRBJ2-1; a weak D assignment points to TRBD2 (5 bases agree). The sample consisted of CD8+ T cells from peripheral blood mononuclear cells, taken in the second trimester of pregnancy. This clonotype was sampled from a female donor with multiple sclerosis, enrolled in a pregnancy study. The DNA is TGTGCCAGCAGCTTATACGGGGACAATGAGCAGTTCTTC. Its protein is CASSLYGDNEQFF.